This record concerns one TCR beta chain sequence. After removal of 1 base from V and 2 bases from J, the junction contained 5 bases not matched to a gene. The germline V gene has CDR1 LGHDT and CDR2 YNNKEL (reference sequence). The CDR3 runs to 17 residues. Method: immunoSEQ multiplex PCR; TCRdb's copy keeps in-frame clones and lacks some. The sample includes some 13,000 clones, 65% to 90% seen only once; the top ten take roughly half. This sample is part of a study of blood T cell repertoires in COVID-19. This sequence originates from a man older than 75 with acute or convalescent COVID-19. The sample comprised peripheral blood. The chain uses TRBV3-1 (or the pseudogene TRBV3-2) and TRBJ2-1; 10 nucleotides agree with TRBD1. This CDR3 is CASSQGPGQGAYNEQFF. The DNA of the CDR3 is TGTGCCAGCAGCCAAGGTCCCGGACAGGGGGCCTACAATGAGCAGTTCTTC.